A selection of T cell receptor beta chains follows, all from one sample in a study of T cell responses to AZD1222 COVID-19 vaccine. The assay was immunoSEQ multiplex PCR, and TCRdb's table has in-frame clones only and misses some. The sample carries around 140,000 clones, around 86% recorded once. The sample here was peripheral blood, taken on day 0 of AZD1222 vaccination. The receptor source for this set is an adult in good health. CDR3s include the opening cysteine and the closing phenylalanine or tryptophan. Fields, in order: clone size, V gene, D gene, J gene, CDR3 protein, CDR3 DNA. D genes are given only for firm matches. Expanded clones get a size class; other rows say once, few or many, or leave the size out.

.,TRBV5-1,.,TRBJ2-7,CASSLGQNYEQYF,TGCGCCAGCAGCTTAGGTCAGAACTACGAGCAGTACTTC
.,TRBV15,.,TRBJ1-5,CATSRVGQRNQPQHF,TGTGCCACCAGCAGAGTAGGTCAGAGAAATCAGCCCCAGCATTTT
.,TRBV6-5,.,TRBJ1-6,CASSLPFGSPLHF,TGTGCCAGCAGCTTACCATTCGGATCACCCCTCCACTTT
.,TRBV12-3/TRBV12-4,.,TRBJ2-1,CASSLHPNNEQFF,TGTGCCAGCAGTTTACATCCCAACAATGAGCAGTTCTTC
few,TRBV11-3,.,TRBJ1-1,CASSLAIGEVAFF,TGTGCCAGCAGCTTAGCAATCGGGGAGGTGGCTTTCTTT
.,TRBV3-1/TRBV3-2,.,TRBJ1-5,CASSHGHSIGQPQHF,TGTGCCAGCAGCCATGGGCACAGCATAGGCCAGCCCCAGCATTTT
.,TRBV7-8,TRBD1,TRBJ1-3,CASREDRGGNTIYF,TGTGCCAGCAGAGAGGACAGGGGAGGAAACACCATATATTTT
.,TRBV5-6,TRBD2,TRBJ2-1,CASSLAVGLGAYNEQFF,TGTGCCAGCAGCTTGGCGGTAGGACTAGGAGCCTACAATGAGCAGTTCTTC
once,TRBV11-1,TRBD1,TRBJ2-7,CASSLSQGIIEQYF,TGTGCCAGCAGCCTCTCACAGGGGATAATCGAGCAGTACTTC
.,TRBV6-5,TRBD2,TRBJ2-5,CASSYATSGGATTQYF,TGTGCCAGCAGTTACGCGACTAGCGGGGGGGCTACGACCCAGTACTTC
.,TRBV2,.,TRBJ1-2,CASSEGSMSGYGYTF,TGTGCCAGCAGTGAAGGTTCGATGAGTGGCTATGGCTACACCTTC
.,TRBV13,TRBD2,TRBJ2-7,CASSLVVSGGTDYEQYF,TGTGCCAGCAGCTTAGTAGTTAGCGGGGGGACTGATTACGAGCAGTACTTC
.,TRBV19,.,TRBJ1-5,CASSMGFGDNQPQHF,TGTGCCAGTAGTATGGGGTTTGGGGACAATCAGCCCCAGCATTTT
.,TRBV2,.,TRBJ1-1,CASLAPYNTEAFF,TGTGCCAGCTTGGCCCCCTACAACACTGAAGCTTTCTTT
.,TRBV7-9,.,TRBJ1-3,CASSSFGFGDTIYF,TGTGCCAGCAGCTCCTTTGGGTTCGGTGACACCATATATTTT
.,TRBV30,.,TRBJ1-1,CAWTAEPDEAFF,TGTGCCTGGACGGCGGAGCCCGATGAAGCTTTCTTT
.,TRBV3-1/TRBV3-2,.,TRBJ2-1,CASNLKGGGREQFF,TGTGCCAGCAACCTCAAGGGGGGGGGCCGGGAGCAGTTCTTC
.,TRBV19,.,TRBJ2-1,CASSRSGRVNEQFF,TGTGCCAGTAGTAGAAGCGGGCGGGTCAATGAGCAGTTCTTC
.,TRBV5-1,.,TRBJ1-4,CASSTGLSAANEKLFF,TGCGCCAGCAGCACCGGACTCTCGGCGGCTAATGAAAAACTGTTTTTT
.,TRBV6-6,.,TRBJ2-7,CASSYGSAGLSYEQYF,TGTGCCAGCAGTTACGGGTCGGCAGGACTCTCCTACGAGCAGTACTTC
.,TRBV28,.,TRBJ1-2,CASSLSVPEGRYTF,TGTGCCAGCAGTTTATCAGTACCCGAGGGGCGGTACACCTTC
.,TRBV2,.,TRBJ1-5,CASTAMIRNQPQHF,TGTGCCAGCACAGCAATGATACGCAATCAGCCCCAGCATTTT
.,TRBV2,TRBD1,TRBJ1-2,CASRDRERDGYTF,TGTGCCAGCAGGGACAGGGAAAGAGATGGCTACACCTTC
.,TRBV6-6,.,TRBJ1-1,CASSLGRTNTEAFF,TGTGCCAGCAGTTTGGGGAGGACGAACACTGAAGCTTTCTTT
.,TRBV2,TRBD1,TRBJ1-2,CASSDRTGEWLWGSYGYTF,TGTGCCAGCAGTGACCGGACAGGGGAATGGCTTTGGGGCTCCTATGGCTACACCTTC
.,TRBV15,.,TRBJ1-2,CATSSSNYGYTF,TGTGCCACCAGCAGTTCTAACTATGGCTACACCTTC
.,TRBV10-3,.,TRBJ1-2,CAISESKGYGYTF,TGTGCCATCAGTGAGTCGAAAGGGTATGGCTACACCTTC
once,TRBV3-1/TRBV3-2,TRBD2,TRBJ2-7,CASSRPGGGEYEQYF,TGTGCCAGCAGCCGGCCGGGAGGGGGGGAATACGAGCAGTACTTC
once,TRBV11-2,TRBD1,TRBJ1-4,CASSLGTGYEKLFF,TGTGCCAGCAGCTTAGGGACAGGGTATGAAAAACTGTTTTTT
.,TRBV11-3,.,TRBJ2-1,CASSPSTYNEQFF,TGTGCCAGCAGCCCATCTACCTACAATGAGCAGTTCTTC
.,TRBV4-1,TRBD1,TRBJ1-2,CASSQEGTGSRGYTF,TGCGCCAGCAGCCAAGAAGGGACAGGGTCGAGGGGCTACACCTTC
.,TRBV5-1,.,TRBJ2-5,CASSLFQSGETQYF,TGCGCCAGCAGCTTGTTTCAGTCCGGAGAGACCCAGTACTTC
few,TRBV6-5,TRBD1,TRBJ1-6,CASRQGSDNSPLHF,TGTGCCAGTAGACAGGGGTCGGATAATTCACCCCTCCACTTT
.,TRBV5-1,.,TRBJ2-5,CASSFSGTVKTETQYF,TGCGCCAGCAGCTTCTCCGGGACGGTTAAGACCGAGACCCAGTACTTC
.,TRBV5-1,.,TRBJ1-2,CASSTRAFYGYTF,TGCGCCAGCAGCACTAGGGCCTTCTATGGCTACACCTTC
.,TRBV18,.,TRBJ2-2,CASSPLPGLETGELFF,TGTGCCAGCTCCCCTCTCCCGGGACTCGAGACCGGGGAGCTGTTTTTT
once,TRBV6-2/TRBV6-3,.,TRBJ1-2,CASSYWSSNYGYTF,TGTGCCAGCAGTTACTGGTCCAGCAACTATGGCTACACCTTC
.,TRBV19,.,TRBJ1-1,CASSIAPGNTEAFF,TGTGCCAGTAGTATAGCGCCGGGAAACACTGAAGCTTTCTTT
.,TRBV5-6,.,TRBJ1-6,CASSSNPRRTYNSPLHF,TGTGCCAGCAGCTCAAACCCTAGACGGACCTATAATTCACCCCTCCACTTT
.,TRBV10-3,TRBD1,TRBJ1-2,CAIRGQDYGYTF,TGTGCCATCAGGGGACAGGACTATGGCTACACCTTC
.,TRBV11-2,.,TRBJ1-6,CASSRTGPTDNSPLHF,TGTGCCAGCAGCCGTACAGGGCCTACCGATAATTCACCCCTCCACTTT
few,TRBV19,.,TRBJ1-4,CASPGAQGFDEKLFF,TGTGCCAGTCCAGGCGCCCAGGGATTTGATGAAAAACTGTTTTTT
.,TRBV7-9,.,TRBJ1-3,CASRPPMGTTGNTIYF,TGTGCCAGCAGGCCTCCTATGGGGACAACTGGAAACACCATATATTTT
.,TRBV4-2,.,TRBJ1-5,CASSQEGYDLTQHF,TGTGCCAGCAGCCAAGAAGGGTATGACCTGACCCAGCATTTT
.,TRBV10-1,.,TRBJ2-5,CASSESSETQYF,TGCGCCAGCAGTGAGTCCTCGGAGACCCAGTACTTC
few,TRBV5-6,.,TRBJ2-5,CASSFIQGWGGTQYF,TGTGCCAGCAGCTTTATCCAGGGTTGGGGTGGGACCCAGTACTTC
.,TRBV7-8,.,TRBJ1-2,CASSLVGTSGYTF,TGTGCCAGCAGCTTAGTAGGGACAAGTGGCTACACCTTC
.,TRBV11-3,.,TRBJ2-2,CASSLGGDTGELFF,TGTGCCAGCAGCTTAGGGGGGGACACCGGGGAGCTGTTTTTT
.,TRBV3-1/TRBV3-2,.,TRBJ1-2,CASSQAGERRGYTF,TGTGCCAGCAGCCAAGCGGGGGAGAGGAGGGGCTACACCTTC
.,TRBV27,TRBD2,TRBJ2-5,CASSPGTSGGETQYF,TGTGCCAGCAGTCCCGGGACTAGCGGGGGAGAGACCCAGTACTTC
.,TRBV10-3,.,TRBJ1-3,CAIRADIRGNTIYF,TGTGCCATCAGGGCGGATATCCGTGGAAACACCATATATTTT
.,TRBV5-1,TRBD1,TRBJ2-5,CASSFAGQGFETQYF,TGCGCCAGCAGCTTCGCGGGACAGGGTTTCGAGACCCAGTACTTC